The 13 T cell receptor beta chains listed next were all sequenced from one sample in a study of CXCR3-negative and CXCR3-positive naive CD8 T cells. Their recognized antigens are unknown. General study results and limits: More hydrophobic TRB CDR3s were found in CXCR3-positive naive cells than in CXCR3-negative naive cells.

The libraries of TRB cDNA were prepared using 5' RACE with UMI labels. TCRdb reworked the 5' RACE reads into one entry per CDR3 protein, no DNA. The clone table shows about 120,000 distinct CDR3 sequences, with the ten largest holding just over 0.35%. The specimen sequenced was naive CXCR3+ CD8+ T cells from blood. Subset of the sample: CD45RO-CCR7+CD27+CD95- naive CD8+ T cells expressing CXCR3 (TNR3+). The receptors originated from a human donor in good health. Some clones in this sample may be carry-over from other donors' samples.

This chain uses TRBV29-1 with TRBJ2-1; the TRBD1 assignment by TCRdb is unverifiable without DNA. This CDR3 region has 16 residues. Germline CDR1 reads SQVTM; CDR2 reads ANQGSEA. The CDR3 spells CSVEGVGGARYNEQFF.

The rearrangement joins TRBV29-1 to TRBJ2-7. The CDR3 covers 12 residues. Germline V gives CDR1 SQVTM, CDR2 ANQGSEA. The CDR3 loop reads CSVEDASYEQYF.

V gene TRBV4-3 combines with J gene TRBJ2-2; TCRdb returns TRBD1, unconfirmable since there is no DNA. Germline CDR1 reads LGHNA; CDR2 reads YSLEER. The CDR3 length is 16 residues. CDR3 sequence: CASSQDSTRGAGELFF.

The CDR3 loop reads CASSIWRGSTDTQYF. The chain combines TRBV28 with TRBJ2-3; the TCRdb call, TRBD2, lacks DNA for checking. CDR3 length: 15 amino acids. Per the germline V gene, CDR1 is MDHEN and CDR2 is SYDVKM. Full variable domain (missing parts from reference TRBV28 and TRBJ2-3): DVKVTQSSRYLVKRTGEKVFLECVQDMDHENMFWYRQDPGLGLRLIYFSYDVKMKEKGDIPEGYSVSREKKERFSLILESASTNQTSMYLCASSIWRGSTDTQYFGPGTRLTVL.

This CDR3 reads CASSQGDADGETQYF. The chain links TRBV4-3 to TRBJ2-5. The CDR3 contains 15 residues. Germline V gene lookup returns CDR1 LGHNA and CDR2 YSLEER.

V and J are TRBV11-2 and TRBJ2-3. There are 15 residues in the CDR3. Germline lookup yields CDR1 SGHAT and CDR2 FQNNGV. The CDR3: CASSLYVTSTDTQYF.

CDR3 loop: CASSRGQGGNQPQHF. J is TRBJ1-5 and V is TRBV28; without DNA, the TCRdb call of TRBD1 cannot be checked. CDR3 length: 15 residues. Germline V lookup: CDR1 MDHEN, CDR2 SYDVKM.

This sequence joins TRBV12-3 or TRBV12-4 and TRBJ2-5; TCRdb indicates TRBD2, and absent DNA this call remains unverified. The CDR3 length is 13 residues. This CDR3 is CASNPAGQETQYF.

CDR3: CASSLATYRRGNYEQYF. The chain is built from TRBV7-9 and TRBJ2-7; the D gene TCRdb calls, TRBD1, cannot be checked with no DNA. Germline values: CDR1 SEHNR, CDR2 FQNEAQ (reference sequence). There are 17 residues in the CDR3.

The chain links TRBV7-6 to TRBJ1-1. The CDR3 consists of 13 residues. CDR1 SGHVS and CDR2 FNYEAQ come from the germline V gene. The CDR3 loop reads CASSLAGNTEAFF.

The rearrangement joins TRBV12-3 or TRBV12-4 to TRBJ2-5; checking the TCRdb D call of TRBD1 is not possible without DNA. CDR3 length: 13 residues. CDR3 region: CASNLGGDKTQYF.

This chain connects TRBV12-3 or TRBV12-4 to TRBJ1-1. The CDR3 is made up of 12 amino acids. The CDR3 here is CASSLGGGEAFF.

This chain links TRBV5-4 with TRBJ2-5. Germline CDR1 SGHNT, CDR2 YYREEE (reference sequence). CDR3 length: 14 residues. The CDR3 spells CASSLVGSGETQYF.